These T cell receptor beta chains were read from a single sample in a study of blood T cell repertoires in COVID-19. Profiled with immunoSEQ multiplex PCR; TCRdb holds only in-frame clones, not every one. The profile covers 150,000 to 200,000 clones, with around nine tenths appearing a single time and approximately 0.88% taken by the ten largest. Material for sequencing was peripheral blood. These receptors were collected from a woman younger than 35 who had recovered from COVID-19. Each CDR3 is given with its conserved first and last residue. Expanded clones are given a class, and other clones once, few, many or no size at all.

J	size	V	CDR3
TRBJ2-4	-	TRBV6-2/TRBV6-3	CASSYPLLAGSGVVAKNIQYF
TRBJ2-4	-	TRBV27	CASSQGSWAKNIQYF
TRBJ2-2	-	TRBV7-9	CASSGTTANTGELFF
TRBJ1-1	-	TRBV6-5	CASREGYERAFF
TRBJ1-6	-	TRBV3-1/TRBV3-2	CASSPRTHQIKGSPLHF
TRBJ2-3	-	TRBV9	CASSVELAGVGTDTQYF
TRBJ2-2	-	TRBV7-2	CASSPGFLNTGELFF
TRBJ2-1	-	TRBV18	CASSPAVYNEQFF
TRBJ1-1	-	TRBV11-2	CADRIVGGTEAFF
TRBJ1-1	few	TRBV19	CASSIFAEAFF
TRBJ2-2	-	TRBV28	CASSSHLRQGNTGELFF
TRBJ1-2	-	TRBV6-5	CASSYTEIQGITGYTF
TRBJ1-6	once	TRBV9	CASSVSYLDSPLHF
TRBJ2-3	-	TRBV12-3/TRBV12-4	CASGTSFTDTQYF
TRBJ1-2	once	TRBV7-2	CASSFLTDYGYTF
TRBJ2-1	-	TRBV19	CASSIGLYGGTTYNEQFF
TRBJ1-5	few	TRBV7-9	CASSLGTRNQPQHF
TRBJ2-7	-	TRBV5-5	CASSTTRVSYEQYF
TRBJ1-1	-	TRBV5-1	CASRRQGVEAFF
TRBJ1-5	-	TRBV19	CASSGRRGSNQPQHF
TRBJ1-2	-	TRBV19	CASTPDRVYGYTF
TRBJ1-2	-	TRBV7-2	CASSPSRGGYGYTF
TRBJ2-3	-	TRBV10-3	CAISETGGLDTQYF
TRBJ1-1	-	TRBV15	CATSVASLWSLSEAFF
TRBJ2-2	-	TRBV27	CASRVAGLNTGELFF
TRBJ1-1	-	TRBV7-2	CASSSRELNVFGHTEAFF
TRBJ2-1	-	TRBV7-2	CASSPLSGYNEQFF
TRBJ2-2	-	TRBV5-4	CASSPRSQPNTGELFF
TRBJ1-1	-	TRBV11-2	CASNSGGNTEAFF
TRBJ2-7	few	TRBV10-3	CAISGQANYEQYF
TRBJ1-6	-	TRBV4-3	CASSQEIRQGGSPLHF
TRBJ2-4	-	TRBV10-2	CASSESRLGRNIQYF
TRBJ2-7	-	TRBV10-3	CAISPSGYEQYF
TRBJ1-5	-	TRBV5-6	CASSEGAGATSEPQHF
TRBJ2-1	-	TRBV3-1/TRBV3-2	CASSQGHSGGASNEQFF
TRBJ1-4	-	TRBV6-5	CASSYSGQYEKLFF
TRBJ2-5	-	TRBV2	CASRRGWGLAGATETQYF
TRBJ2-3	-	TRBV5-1	CASSPTGLAGGGDTQYF
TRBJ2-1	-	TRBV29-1	CSVPTVANEQFF
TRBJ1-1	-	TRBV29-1	CSGVRNTEAFF
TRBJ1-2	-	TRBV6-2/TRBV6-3	CASSYSSPSYGYTF
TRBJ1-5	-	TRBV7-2	CASSFRGQPQHF
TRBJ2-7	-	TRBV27	CASSPFRVAEQYF
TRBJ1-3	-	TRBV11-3	CASSADSFSGNTIYF
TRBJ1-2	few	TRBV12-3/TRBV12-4	CASSGAYGYTF
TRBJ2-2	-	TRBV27	CASSYGLAGEAGELFF
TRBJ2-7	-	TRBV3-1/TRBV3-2	CASSRTGYEQYF
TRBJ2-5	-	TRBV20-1	CSVPRETQYF
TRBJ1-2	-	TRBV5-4	CASSLEFLSYGYTF
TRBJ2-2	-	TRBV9	CASSPRTGHTGELFF
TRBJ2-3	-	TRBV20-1	CSASGQDTQYF
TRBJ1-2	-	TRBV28	CASSLYRAYGYTF
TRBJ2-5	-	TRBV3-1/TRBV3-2	CASSRTSGTKETQYF
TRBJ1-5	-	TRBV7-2	CASSLVVGSGNQPQHF
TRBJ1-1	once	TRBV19	CAGRAQGTGNTEAFF